The sequence of this T cell receptor beta chain was determined in a study of blood T cell repertoires in COVID-19 (TCRdb year 2020). For context, the study as a whole: Collaborator samples came from the United States, Italy and Spain and covered acute and convalescent phases of COVID-19. The material from the prospective study consisted of cDNA or gDNA derived from T cells, B-cell-depleted T cells, or PBMCs. The dataset comprised deeply sampled blood TCRbeta repertoires from subjects exposed to, actively infected with, or recovered from COVID-19. The repertoires were made available in a free public database intended to serve as a resource for research on the immune response to SARS-CoV-2. Samples came from the ongoing ImmuneRACE study (first 160 participants) plus 1,254 subjects from 6 global collaborators. A de-identified subject ID, COVID-19 status, age in years and sex were almost always included in the sample metadata. Where available, HLA class I and class II types were taken from metadata supplied by the sample provider and were not determined by assay-based typing. Overall results and qualifications from the work: The amount of clinical and demographic metadata varied by source and participant and was provided uncurated.

Whole blood was collected in K2EDTA tubes by collaborating institutions according to the institutions' own protocols. For TCRbeta analysis, collaborators shipped samples in one of three forms: frozen whole blood, isolated PBMCs, or DNA extracted from either of those sample types. TCRbeta CDR3 regions were amplified from genomic DNA using the immunoSEQ Assay, a bias-controlled multiplex PCR. The study's own analysis went as follows. The number of nucleated cells in each sample was estimated from the amplification of reference gene primers within the assay. To quantify the absolute abundance of each unique TCRbeta CDR3 rearrangement, sequence reads were collapsed and filtered. Productive Simpson clonality was computed per sample as the square root of Simpson's diversity index over productive rearrangements. TCRdb stores this immuneACCESS table with in-frame sequences only. Part of the clones is absent; in the studies checked, under half of the shortfall reflects unresolved V genes, and no reason is known for the rest. Clone size and the V and J calls come from that table; the DNA yielded D and trimming. The sample table shows roughly 250,000 clones, and approximately 84% are seen once. Around 4% of the sample rests with the top ten.

Remarks on this clone: No cognate antigen has been identified for it. Nothing much larger sits one base from this clone, and base qualities are not available.

The sample taken for sequencing was peripheral blood. This sequence was found in a middle-aged man with acute or convalescent COVID-19.

The CDR3 is CASSHETGIVDEQFF. The DNA sequence follows: TGTGCCAGCAGCCATGAGACGGGGATCGTCGATGAGCAGTTCTTC. Rearrangement joined TRBV4-2 to TRBJ2-1; a tentative D call is TRBD2 (5 bases match). CDR1 is given as LGHNA and CDR2 as YNFKEQ, both from the germline V gene. The CDR3 starts with the cysteine, ends with the phenylalanine, and has 15 residues. Here the CDR3 DNA is all that survives: 45 bases in frame from base 1. Trimming takes 3 bases from V and 8 bases from J, and the germline ends sit 17 bases apart.